Below, 19 T cell receptor beta chains from the same sample are listed, as sequenced in a study of human T cells and chemical hapten exposure. Each CDR3 protein gets one entry after TCRdb re-called the RACE reads with MiXCR. This repertoire shows hundreds of thousands of distinct CDR3 sequences, just under 6.5% found once; its top ten account for over 5.5%. As for time point: patch test 2, 6 weeks after DPC sensitization. Treatment meaning: therapeutic diphenylcyclopropenone sensitization with weekly scalp DPC. This sample comprised whole blood, obtained in connection with sensitization to the hapten diphenylcyclopropenone (DPC). The receptors stem from a woman aged 18 to 35 with alopecia areata. Some clones in this sample may be carry-over from other donors' samples.

This clonotype has more than one count but fewer than ten. The chain's CDR3 is CASSARVTGGNSGANVLTF. For the CDR3, the DNA is TGTGCCAGCTCAGCTCGTGTAACAGGGGGTAATTCTGGGGCCAACGTCCTGACTTTC. The chain combines TRBV18 with TRBJ2-6; 8 positions match TRBD1. The ends lost 5 bases at V and 1 base at J; junction bases unmatched: 13. This CDR3 is 19 amino acids long. Germline loops: CDR1 KGHSH, CDR2 LQKENI.

The chain combines TRBV29-1 with TRBJ2-3; no clear D gene. Per germline, CDR1 SQVTM and CDR2 ANQGSEA. V lost 4 bases to trimming and J lost 1 base, with 12 bases between them. The CDR3 has 14 amino acids. CDR3 in amino acids: CSVGARRGTDTQYF. The CDR3 nucleotides are TGCAGCGTTGGAGCTCGACGGGGCACAGATACGCAGTATTTT.

In this sample, this clonotype turned up a few times. This sequence joins TRBV3-1 and TRBJ2-5; either TRBD1 or TRBD2 may fit D (6 bases each). Trimming removed 0 bases from V and 5 bases from J, with 10 bases in between. In germline, CDR1 is LGHDT, CDR2 YNNKEL (reference sequence). The CDR3 totals 14 residues. The CDR3 region has the DNA TGTGCCAGCAGCCAAGATGGAGGGGGTGAGACCCAGTACTTC. It encodes CASSQDGGGETQYF.

This clonotype was recorded many times. The rearrangement links TRBV6-4 to TRBJ2-2; 10 positions match TRBD1. The CDR3 loop spans 15 amino acids. Germline lookup yields CDR1 MRHNA and CDR2 SNTAGT. The trim removed 3 bases at V and 4 bases at J, leaving 2 bases unmatched. DNA of the CDR3: TGTGCCAGCAGTGAAGGACAGGGGGGCACCGGGGAGCTGTTTTTT. Encoded protein: CASSEGQGGTGELFF.

This clonotype was seen repeatedly, ten times or more. J is TRBJ1-2 and V is TRBV3-1; 9 bases agree with TRBD1. With V trimmed by 3 bases and J by 4 bases, 3 bases remained unmatched. The germline gives CDR1 LGHDT, CDR2 YNNKEL (reference sequence). The CDR3 totals 14 residues. CDR3 protein: CASSQGTGTYGYTF. The CDR3 DNA is TGTGCCAGCAGCCAGGGGACAGGGACCTATGGCTACACCTTC.

The rearrangement uses TRBV7-3 and TRBJ1-1, with TRBD1 as a possible D gene (5 bases). The CDR3 is made up of 13 amino acids. The germline V and J ends were trimmed by 5 bases and 4 bases, with 11 bases remaining between them. CDR1 and CDR2 from the germline V gene are SGHTA and FQGTGA. The CDR3, as DNA: TGTGCCAGCAGCCCGGCAGGGAGCACTGAAGCTTTCTTT. This codes for CASSPAGSTEAFF.

This clonotype has ten or more counts. The J gene is TRBJ1-4, the V gene TRBV20-1; 7 nucleotides line up with TRBD1. The germline V gene has CDR1 DFQATT and CDR2 SNEGSKA (reference sequence). Trimming cost V 4 bases and J 9 bases; bases outside gene matches: 11. This CDR3 is built from 14 residues. The CDR3 reads CSATEQGRSKKLFF. Written as DNA, the CDR3 is TGCAGTGCTACCGAACAGGGGAGAAGTAAAAAACTGTTTTTT.

This clonotype was seen more than once but under ten times. The chain combines TRBV18 with TRBJ2-5; D gene ambiguous. Germline CDR1 reads KGHSH; CDR2 reads LQKENI. The CDR3 is 12 residues long. V lost 9 bases and J 4 bases, leaving 12 bases between the germline ends. The CDR3 sequence is CASSTLAETQYF. Written as DNA, the CDR3 is TGTGCCAGTTCAACCTTAGCAGAGACCCAGTACTTC.

This clonotype was seen many times. The chain carries TRBV9 and TRBJ1-6; D is unclear. Deletions cut 1 base from V and 6 bases from J, with 8 bases between. Germline loops: CDR1 SGDLS, CDR2 YYNGEE. The CDR3 length is 14 residues. Written as DNA, the CDR3 is TGTGCCAGCAGCGTATACGGCGCTAATTCACCCCTCCACTTT. This gives the protein CASSVYGANSPLHF.

This clonotype was seen many times. The V call is TRBV29-1, the J call TRBJ2-3; a possible D gene is TRBD1 (7 bases). V gave up 4 bases and J gave up 4 bases, with 24 bases separating them. CDR3 length: 17 amino acids. Germline CDR1 is SQVTM and CDR2 is ANQGSEA. The CDR3 sequence is CSVVTGAGSGPPDTQYF. In nucleotides, the CDR3 is TGCAGCGTTGTAACAGGGGCCGGCAGCGGGCCGCCAGATACGCAGTATTTT.

This clonotype was found many times. CDR3: CASSPAAGTVEKLFF. As DNA, the CDR3 is TGTGCCAGCAGCCCCGCGGCAGGGACGGTTGAAAAACTGTTTTTT. The chain carries TRBV11-2 and TRBJ1-4; tentatively, D is TRBD1 (5 bases). The V end lost 5 bases, the J end lost 7 bases, and 17 bases lay between the germline ends. The CDR3 covers 15 residues. Germline CDR1 is SGHAT and CDR2 is FQNNGV.

V usage is TRBV3-1 and J usage is TRBJ2-5, with 7 positions matching TRBD2. Germline lookup yields CDR1 LGHDT and CDR2 YNNKEL (reference sequence). Unmatched junction bases numbered 9, after V lost 1 base and J lost 7 bases. The CDR3 spans 15 residues. The CDR3 DNA follows: TGTGCCAGCAGCCAAGGGGAACGGGGGGACTGGACCCAGTACTTC. Translation: CASSQGERGDWTQYF.

The V call is TRBV7-2, the J call TRBJ1-5; D not certain. The CDR3 sequence is 14 residues long. The germline V and J ends were trimmed by 5 bases and 0 bases, with 8 bases remaining between them. Germline V gene lookup returns CDR1 SGHTA and CDR2 FQGNSA. CDR3 sequence: CASSADNSNQPQHF. The DNA of the CDR3 is TGTGCCAGCAGCGCTGACAATAGCAATCAGCCCCAGCATTTT.

The sample holds many counts of this clonotype. The chain links TRBV5-8 to TRBJ2-2; D ambiguous. CDR3 size: 14 residues. The germline V and J ends were trimmed by 2 bases and 0 bases, with 5 bases remaining between them. The germline CDR1 and CDR2 sequences are SGHTS and YDEGEE. The DNA for the CDR3 is TGTGCCAGCAGCTTTTGGGCGAACACCGGGGAGCTGTTTTTT. The encoded protein is CASSFWANTGELFF. Looking up the rest from reference TRBV5-8 and TRBJ2-2 gives the full variable domain: EAGVTQSPTHLIKTRGQQATLRCSPISGHTSVYWYQQALGLGLQFLLWYDEGEERNRGNFPPRFSGRQFPNYSSELNVNALELEDSALYLCASSFWANTGELFFGEGSRLTVL.

This clonotype was observed many times. The V and J genes are TRBV10-3 and TRBJ2-3; D ambiguous. This CDR3 is 13 amino acids long. Looked up from germline, CDR1 is ENHRY and CDR2 is SYGVKD. The V and J ends lost 2 bases and 7 bases respectively, with 10 bases between them. CDR3 in amino acids: CAISEASQNTQYF. The CDR3 coding sequence is TGTGCCATCAGTGAGGCGTCGCAGAATACGCAGTATTTT.

The chain couples TRBV27 to TRBJ1-2, with TRBD1 identical over 7 bases. CDR3 length equals 14 residues. V was clipped by 5 bases and J by 2 bases; unmatched bases: 5. Germline V gives CDR1 MNHEY, CDR2 SMNVEV (reference sequence). The CDR3 DNA follows: TGTGCCAGCAGTGCAAGGGGGCGCAACTATGGCTACACCTTC. It yields the protein CASSARGRNYGYTF.

This clonotype was counted at least ten times. The genes are TRBV7-6 and TRBJ2-2, with 9 bases fitting TRBD1. V dropped 5 bases and J dropped 2; count of bases not matched to a gene: 6. CDR1 SGHVS and CDR2 FNYEAQ come from the germline V gene. The CDR3 length is 16 residues. The CDR3 region has the DNA TGTGCCAGCAGCGATCAGACAGGGGGTAACACCGGGGAGCTGTTTTTT. Protein: CASSDQTGGNTGELFF.

The V and J genes are TRBV4-1 and TRBJ1-4, with 10 bases matching TRBD1. In germline, CDR1 is MGHRA, CDR2 YSYEKL. V gave up 0 bases and J gave up 8 bases; unmatched junction bases: 6. The CDR3 is made up of 16 amino acids. The DNA of the CDR3 is TGCGCCAGCAGCCAAGATGGACAGGGGGGAAGGGAAAAACTGTTTTTT. It specifies CASSQDGQGGREKLFF.

This clonotype was detected ten times or more. J is TRBJ1-2 and V is TRBV11-2; TRBD1 might be the D (5 bases). V lost 6 bases and J 4 bases, leaving 15 bases between the germline ends. CDR1 SGHAT and CDR2 FQNNGV come from the germline V gene. CDR3 length equals 14 residues. Written as DNA, the CDR3 is TGTGCCAGCAGTTCAGGGTTTGGAGGCTATGGCTACACCTTC. It codes for CASSSGFGGYGYTF.